Listed below are T cell receptor beta chains from one sample, sequenced in a study of blood T cell repertoires in COVID-19. Assay used: immunoSEQ multiplex PCR; TCRdb lists only in-frame clones, some missing. Of more than 200,000 clones in the sample, over 70% were seen once. Sequencing was carried out using peripheral blood. Receptors were obtained from a woman at least 80 years old with acute or convalescent COVID-19. Each CDR3 is given without its conserved first and last residue. The D gene is left open where the match is weak.

d_call v_call cdr3_aa
- TRBV7-9 ASSYSAGETQY
- TRBV5-6 ASSYRGSTGELF
- TRBV2 ASSESIGGTEAF
TRBD1 TRBV11-3 ASSATGVSPLH
- TRBV3-1/TRBV3-2 ASSQATANYGYT
- TRBV4-1 ASSQDRGTSSYNEQF
- TRBV19 ATTQGYNEQF
- TRBV4-1 ASSQGGQNTGELF
TRBD2 TRBV6-5 ASSWERGGLNEQF
TRBD2 TRBV27 ASSRAGGPSNEQF
TRBD1 TRBV29-1 SVVGNRGSGNTIY
- TRBV7-9 ASSLAGTSETQY
- TRBV24-1 ATSDTVEYGYT
- TRBV28 ASSFGSRGREAF
TRBD2 TRBV5-6 ASRREGSGRADTQY
- TRBV29-1 SVDNGQITNYGYT
TRBD2 TRBV28 ASSGGLAGVSYEQY
TRBD1 TRBV30 AWTTGLRNSPLH
TRBD2 TRBV28 ASSPVSGSPGEQF
- TRBV5-1 ASSLGPGENEKLF
TRBD2 TRBV2 ASRTGTSSDTQY
- TRBV6-1 ASSEQGKYGYT
TRBD2 TRBV11-2 ASSPRLAGGVVSPY
TRBD1 TRBV6-5 ASSSGGPGNTIY
- TRBV11-2 ASSLTPGQNTEAF
- TRBV2 ASSLDFGQF
TRBD2 TRBV6-1 ASSDGRGGPETQY